What follows are 5 T cell receptor beta chains derived from one specimen sequenced in a study of T-cell reconstitution after alpha-beta-depleted transplantation in children (dated by TCRdb to 2016 to 2018). The library was made by PCR. The instrument was an Illumina HiSeq 2500. Molecular barcoding was employed in the preparation of TCR libraries, with unique molecular identifiers being used to normalize TCRbeta repertoire quantification. In-frame beta chains were kept once TCRdb had trimmed the public reads at Q25 with fastp and called clones with MiXCR. Rows with one shared CDR3 protein collapse into an entry with the most common genes and DNA. This sample is represented by under 850,000 distinct CDR3 sequences; approximately 14% of them were singletons. The ten biggest clones cover 0.79% of the sample. This specimen's treatment or condition label, per the study, means: allogeneic hematopoietic cell transplantation with graft depleted of TCRalphabeta T cells and CD19 B cells.

The sample in question was PBMCs, obtained before TCRalphabeta/CD19-depleted stem cell transplant. Source of these receptors: a girl aged 2-9 years with congenital amegakaryocytic thrombocytopenia, due to receive a stem cell transplant.

This clonotype was observed a handful of times. The V call is TRBV7-2, the J call TRBJ2-5, with a tentative D call TRBD1 (5 bases). From germline, CDR1 is SGHTA and CDR2 FQGNSA. The CDR3 runs to 13 residues. V was clipped by 5 bases and J by 4 bases, with 11 bases between them. DNA for the CDR3: TGTGCCAGCAGCCCAGGGAACCGAGAGACCCAGTACTTC. Translation gives CASSPGNRETQYF.

This clonotype has more than one count but fewer than ten. This rearrangement joins TRBV15 to TRBJ2-7; no definite D call. Germline assignment: CDR1 LNHNV and CDR2 YYDKDF (reference sequence). Trimming removed 0 bases at V and 3 bases at J, with 12 bases between. This CDR3 has 15 amino acids. CDR3 loop: CATSRDLSTGYEQYF. The CDR3 nucleotides are TGTGCCACCAGCAGAGATTTGTCGACGGGCTACGAGCAGTACTTC.

This clonotype was found a few times. The chain recombines TRBV7-8 with TRBJ2-7; unclear D gene. The germline V gene has CDR1 SGHVS and CDR2 FQNEAQ. V was shortened by 2 bases and J by 6 bases, with 11 bases between the two germline ends. CDR3 size: 13 residues. CDR3 DNA: TGTGCCAGCAGCTTAAGGCCGGAATCCGAGCAGTACTTC. Translating gives CASSLRPESEQYF.

This clonotype was observed a few times. This chain connects TRBV5-1 to TRBJ2-1; D is undetermined. V lost 3 bases, J lost 2 bases, and 18 bases lay in between. This CDR3 spans 17 amino acids. Germline CDR1 reads SGHRS; CDR2 reads YFSETQ. For the CDR3, the DNA is TGCGCCAGCAGCTCTGGGGTTGGGGATATGGCCTACAATGAGCAGTTCTTC. Residues: CASSSGVGDMAYNEQFF.

As to this clonotype: The junction departs from the called germline gene at one end, perhaps through a read error. V usage is TRBV5-1 and J usage is TRBJ2-3, with 8 bases matching TRBD2. CDR3 length: 14 amino acids. From germline, CDR1 is SGHRS and CDR2 YFSETQ. The CDR3 reads CASAGGGSIDTQYF. In DNA form, the CDR3 reads TGCGCCAGCGCGGGGGGCGGGAGCATAGATACGCAGTATTTT.